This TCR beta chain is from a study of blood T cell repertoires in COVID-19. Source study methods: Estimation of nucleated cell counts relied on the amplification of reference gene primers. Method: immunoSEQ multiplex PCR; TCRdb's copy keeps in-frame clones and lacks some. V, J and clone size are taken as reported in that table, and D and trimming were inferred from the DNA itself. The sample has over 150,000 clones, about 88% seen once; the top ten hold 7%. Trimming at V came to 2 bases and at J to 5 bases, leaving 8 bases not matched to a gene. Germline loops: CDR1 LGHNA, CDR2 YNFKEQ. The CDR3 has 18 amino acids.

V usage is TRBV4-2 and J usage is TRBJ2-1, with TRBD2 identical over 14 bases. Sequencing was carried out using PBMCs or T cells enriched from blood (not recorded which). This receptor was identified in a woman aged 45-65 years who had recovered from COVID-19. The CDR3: CASSQWTSGRFDHNEQFF. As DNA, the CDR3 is TGTGCCAGCAGCCAATGGACTAGCGGGAGGTTTGATCACAATGAGCAGTTCTTC.